The entry below describes one T cell receptor beta chain. What it binds is not known. These data belong to a study of CD8+ T cells in alopecia areata. Looking at the study overall: Treatment of the treated patients consisted of oral tofacitinib, 5 to 10 mg twice daily. The study, taken as a whole, reports: In scalp samples, resident alphabeta T cells of normal skin are also sequenced. Possibly because of HLA-related factors, TCR sharing was less clear across patients than in mice.

RNA extraction and reverse transcription yielded cDNA as sequencing template. Using immunoSEQ multiplex PCR, the repertoire was profiled, and TCRdb retains in-frame clones only, with some absent. The table includes about 98,000 clones, 35% to 50% detected once. The CDR3 covers 16 residues. CDR1 and CDR2 from the germline V gene are MGHRA and YSYEKL. V dropped 4 bases and J dropped 0; count of bases not matched to a gene: 5. This receptor was taken from a human donor with alopecia areata. Sequencing was performed on CD4+ T cells sorted from blood. The V and J genes are TRBV4-1 and TRBJ2-1; 8 nucleotides match TRBD1. The DNA of the CDR3 is TGCGCCAGCAGCCCCGGGACAGGATCCTCCTACAATGAGCAGTTCTTC. Translated: CASSPGTGSSYNEQFF.